This paragraph reports one TCR beta chain. The data were obtained in a study of blood T cell repertoires in COVID-19. Looking at the study overall: From T cells, B-cell-depleted T cells, or PBMCs came the material, which was cDNA or gDNA.

The table came from immunoSEQ multiplex PCR; TCRdb's copy has only in-frame clones and leaves some out. The sample records 150,000 or so clones, 84% being singletons. Sequencing used peripheral blood. The clonotype originates from a human donor in a cohort sampled during active COVID-19.

DNA of the CDR3: TGTGCCAGTAGTATAGGACAGAGAAATTCACCCCTCCACTTT. Protein sequence: CASSIGQRNSPLHF. V and J are TRBV19 and TRBJ1-6; D is possibly TRBD1 (5 bases). Trimming shortened V by 1 base and J by 7 bases, and 8 bases separated the two germline ends. Germline V CDR1 and CDR2: LNHDA, SQIVND (reference sequence). This CDR3 region has 14 residues.